Below, 18 T cell receptor beta chains from the same sample are listed, as sequenced in a study of blood T cell repertoires in COVID-19. Data came from immunoSEQ multiplex PCR; TCRdb stores just in-frame clones and leaves some out. The table has about 420,000 clones, about 87% seen once. Source material: peripheral blood. The receptors here all came from a young man with COVID-19, enrolled during active disease.

The chain employs TRBV6-5 and TRBJ1-5, with 9 positions matching TRBD1. The germline V gene has CDR1 MNHEY and CDR2 SVGAGI. This CDR3 region has 15 residues. After removal of 6 bases from V and 3 bases from J, the junction contained 6 bases not matched to a gene. DNA for the CDR3: TGTGCCAGCAGAGGGACAGGGTTGGACAATCAGCCCCAGCATTTT. This sequence encodes CASRGTGLDNQPQHF.

This chain connects TRBV10-1 to TRBJ2-1; TRBD2 matches at 10 bases. Per the germline V gene, CDR1 is WNHNN and CDR2 is SYGVQD (reference sequence). J was trimmed by 8 bases and V by 4 bases; bases with no gene match: 5. CDR3 length: 14 amino acids. The DNA of the CDR3 is TGCGCCAGCAGTGCTTCGACTAGCGGGCATGAGCAGTTCTTC. It codes for CASSASTSGHEQFF.

This clone showed up just once. The chain is built from TRBV6-5 and TRBJ2-1; D may be TRBD2 (5 bases). Germline V gives CDR1 MNHEY, CDR2 SVGAGI. The CDR3 length is 13 residues. Trimming cost V 6 bases and J 15 bases, with 21 bases left between them. DNA of the CDR3: TGTGCCAGCAGCCAAGGACTGACCAAGGATCCGTTCTTC. Translation: CASSQGLTKDPFF.

This clone was counted a single time. The J gene is TRBJ2-3, the V gene TRBV24-1; the match to TRBD2 covers 8 bases. V lost 4 bases and J lost 1; bases outside the gene matches: 12. The CDR3 spans 18 residues. Looked up from germline, CDR1 is KGHDR and CDR2 is SFDVKD. The CDR3 region is CATSDQLYSGTGTDTQYF. CDR3 sequence (DNA): TGTGCCACCAGTGACCAACTCTATAGCGGGACGGGCACAGATACGCAGTATTTT.

The chain uses TRBV14 and TRBJ1-1; 8 bases are a match to TRBD1. CDR1 and CDR2 (germline): SGHDN, FVKESK. The CDR3 is 15 residues long. V dropped 5 bases and J dropped 3; count of bases not matched to a gene: 8. This CDR3 reads CASSVLQGDDTEAFF. In nucleotides, the CDR3 is TGTGCCAGCAGCGTCCTACAGGGGGACGACACTGAAGCTTTCTTT.

The chain uses TRBV5-1 and TRBJ2-1, with D perhaps matching TRBD1 (6 bases). Trimming removed 8 bases from V and 9 bases from J, with 18 bases in between. Per the germline V gene, CDR1 is SGHRS and CDR2 is YFSETQ. The CDR3 has 13 residues. CDR3 bases: TGCGCCAGTGAAAACAGGGTGTCGCGTGAGCAGTTCTTC. Encoded protein: CASENRVSREQFF.

The rearrangement uses TRBV4-1 and TRBJ2-7; the D is unclear. This CDR3 has 16 amino acids. Trimming shortened V by 1 base and J by 2 bases, and 15 bases separated the two germline ends. Germline V gene lookup returns CDR1 MGHRA and CDR2 YSYEKL. In DNA, the CDR3 is TGCGCCAGCAGCCAAGTCCCGGGTGCCATGGCCTACGAGCAGTACTTC. Translated: CASSQVPGAMAYEQYF.

The rearrangement joins TRBV15 to TRBJ2-5; 11 positions agree with TRBD2. The germline CDR1 and CDR2 sequences are LNHNV and YYDKDF (reference sequence). Unmatched junction bases numbered 7, after V lost 2 bases and J lost 5 bases. This CDR3 has 16 amino acids. In DNA, the CDR3 is TGTGCCACCAGCAGAAGCATAGCGGGAGGGCCGGAGACCCAGTACTTC. Its protein product is CATSRSIAGGPETQYF.

This clone is a singleton in its sample. V is TRBV6-5 and J is TRBJ1-2; possible D gene TRBD1, 5 bases. Deletions cut 2 bases from V and 0 bases from J, with 13 bases between. CDR1 MNHEY and CDR2 SVGAGI come from the germline V gene. The CDR3 loop spans 16 amino acids. This chain's CDR3 is CASSYEGTASNYGYTF. CDR3 DNA sequence: TGTGCCAGCAGTTACGAAGGGACTGCCTCTAACTATGGCTACACCTTC.

In this sample, this clone turned up a few times. The chain combines TRBV7-6 with TRBJ1-5, with a weak D call TRBD1 (6 bases). Germline CDR1 SGHVS, CDR2 FNYEAQ. The length of the CDR3 is 16 residues. Between the trimmed V and J ends, which lost 0 bases and 6 bases, there was a span of 15 bases. The CDR3 sequence is CASSLATGTRGQPQHF. The CDR3 nucleotides read TGTGCCAGCAGCTTAGCTACCGGGACAAGGGGTCAGCCCCAGCATTTT.

The genes are TRBV6-2 or TRBV6-3 and TRBJ2-7, with 8 positions matching TRBD1. Germline values: CDR1 MNHEY, CDR2 SVGEGT. CDR3 size: 14 residues. J was trimmed by 1 base and V by 6 bases; bases with no gene match: 5. This chain's CDR3 is CASSRDRRSYEQYF. Written as DNA, the CDR3 is TGTGCCAGCAGCAGGGACAGGAGGTCCTACGAGCAGTACTTC.

The CDR3 DNA reads TGTGCCACCAGTGCCACCGGGACAGGGGACAATGAGCAGTTCTTC. As protein: CATSATGTGDNEQFF. The chain joins TRBV24-1 to TRBJ2-1, with TRBD1 matching over 10 bases. Germline assignment: CDR1 KGHDR and CDR2 SFDVKD. CDR3 length equals 15 residues. The trim removed 5 bases at V and 5 bases at J, leaving 5 bases unmatched.

The chain is built from TRBV4-1 and TRBJ2-7; D perhaps matches TRBD1 (6 bases). Germline V CDR1 and CDR2: MGHRA, YSYEKL. Trimming removed 4 bases from V and 2 bases from J, with 12 bases in between. There are 14 residues in the CDR3. Here the CDR3 reads CASSPQGPPYEQYF. In DNA form, the CDR3 reads TGCGCCAGCAGCCCCCAGGGGCCCCCCTACGAGCAGTACTTC.

The chain joins TRBV4-1 to TRBJ2-5, with D perhaps matching TRBD2 (5 bases). The CDR3 contains 13 residues. The V gene's germline CDR1 is MGHRA and CDR2 YSYEKL. V shed 1 base and J shed 4 bases, with 7 bases lying between them. CDR3 sequence reads: CASSQVAGETQYF. The DNA of the CDR3 is TGCGCCAGCAGCCAAGTTGCGGGAGAGACCCAGTACTTC.

The chain employs TRBV3-1 (or the pseudogene TRBV3-2) and TRBJ1-6; tentatively, D is TRBD1 (5 bases). Looked up from germline, CDR1 is LGHDT and CDR2 is YNNKEL (reference sequence). CDR3 length equals 14 residues. V was clipped by 4 bases and J by 7 bases, with 11 bases between them. The CDR3 protein is CASSPDTQNSPLHF. The CDR3 DNA follows: TGTGCCAGCAGCCCGGACACTCAGAATTCACCCCTCCACTTT.

V usage is TRBV2 and J usage is TRBJ1-5; D gene ambiguous. The CDR3 is made up of 14 amino acids. V lost 4 bases and J lost 5, with 12 bases in between. CDR1 and CDR2 from the germline V gene are SNHLY and FYNNEI. CDR3 protein: CASSVRYNYQPQHF. DNA of the CDR3: TGTGCCAGCAGTGTCAGGTACAATTATCAGCCCCAGCATTTT.

The gene calls are TRBV7-8 and TRBJ2-7, with TRBD1 identical over 7 bases. Germline trimming cut 1 base from V and 6 bases from J; bases unmatched to any gene: 6. Germline V gene data show CDR1 as SGHVS and CDR2 as FQNEAQ. The CDR3 is made up of 14 amino acids. CDR3 amino acids: CASSLVEGAGEQYF. CDR3 nucleotides: TGTGCCAGCAGCTTAGTAGAGGGGGCTGGCGAGCAGTACTTC. The full variable domain, completed using reference TRBV7-8 and TRBJ2-7, is GAGVSQSPRYKVAKRGQDVALRCDPISGHVSLFWYQQALGQGPEFLTYFQNEAQLDKSGLPSDRFFAERPEGSVSTLKIQRTQQEDSAVYLCASSLVEGAGEQYFGPGTRLTVT.

This clone was observed a few times. The same CDR3 can be traced to other DNA sequences in this sample. This chain joins TRBV18 and TRBJ2-3, with 9 bases fitting TRBD2. V shed 6 bases, J shed 6 bases, and the junction held 7 bases outside the gene matches. The CDR3 length is 14 residues. The V gene's germline CDR1 is KGHSH and CDR2 LQKENI. The CDR3 region has the DNA TGTGCCAGCTCCCCCGGGACTAGCTCTGATACGCAGTATTTT. This codes for CASSPGTSSDTQYF.